The rows below give T cell receptor beta chains drawn from one sample of a study of cytomegalovirus exposure and HLA in healthy donors. TCRdb's copy holds only in-frame clones and misses some; the assay was immunoSEQ multiplex PCR. This table has more than 95,000 clones, around 94% appearing once. The specimen sequenced was PBMCs. These receptors were collected from a young woman in good health and CMV-seronegative. Each CDR3 is given with its conserved first and last residue. Fields, in order: D gene, V gene, J gene, CDR3 protein. A D gene is named only where the DNA matches it firmly.

>NA|TRBV5-6|TRBJ1-1
CASSDSPVGDTEAFF
>TRBD2|TRBV4-2|TRBJ2-7
CASSQDRVGLAAPYEQYF
>NA|TRBV18|TRBJ1-5
CASSPRRDRQPQHF
>TRBD2|TRBV6-1|TRBJ2-5
CASSEGGSGGVETQYF
>TRBD1|TRBV5-6|TRBJ2-1
CASRPQGASNEQFF
>NA|TRBV28|TRBJ1-2
CASSSTLDRTGYGYTF
>NA|TRBV11-2|TRBJ1-6
CASSSDRIYNSPLHF
>NA|TRBV19|TRBJ2-7
CASSIRGPYEQYF
>TRBD2|TRBV18|TRBJ2-1
CASSPGLAGVVGEQFF
>TRBD1|TRBV5-6|TRBJ2-4
CASSLFTGGSKNIQYF
>NA|TRBV19|TRBJ1-4
CASRGVQSANEKLFF
>TRBD1|TRBV5-1|TRBJ2-5
CASTAGQGRETQYF
>NA|TRBV19|TRBJ1-5
CASSMNRASNQPQHF
>NA|TRBV19|TRBJ1-1
CASSMGGNPTSEAFF
>NA|TRBV28|TRBJ1-2
CASSLSSYGYTF
>NA|TRBV7-9|TRBJ1-4
CASSLADTKGEKLFF
>TRBD1|TRBV28|TRBJ2-7
CASSSRDSTYEQYF
>TRBD2|TRBV4-1|TRBJ2-7
CASSQDWSRRGAPYEQYF
>NA|TRBV4-1|TRBJ1-5
CASSQDRGSNQPQHF
>TRBD2|TRBV2|TRBJ2-2
CASSVGGRAIGELFF
>NA|TRBV5-4|TRBJ2-7
CASSPGARGAYEQYF
>TRBD2|TRBV27|TRBJ2-1
CASSFTSGSDEQFF
>TRBD1|TRBV6-5|TRBJ1-3
CASSEGAHTIYF
>NA|TRBV5-1|TRBJ2-2
CASNAGTNTGELFF
>TRBD2|TRBV10-3|TRBJ2-3
CAISATSGGGDTQYF
>NA|TRBV5-5|TRBJ1-1
CASSRSRTEAFF
>NA|TRBV28|TRBJ1-5
CASSSTRQAYSNQPQHF
>NA|TRBV28|TRBJ2-2
CASTSFGVTGELFF
>TRBD1|TRBV6-5|TRBJ2-1
CASSGPGQGYEQFF
>TRBD1|TRBV28|TRBJ1-2
CASSFGTGGGGYTF
>TRBD2|TRBV19|TRBJ2-7
CASSLGTSGGLADYEQYF
>TRBD1|TRBV2|TRBJ1-2
CASSEEVRTGGSGYTF
>NA|TRBV10-2|TRBJ1-1
CASSGGEENTEAFF
>NA|TRBV7-3|TRBJ2-5
CASSLFSTVQETQYF
>NA|TRBV27|TRBJ2-1
CASSLASAAGYNEQFF
>TRBD1|TRBV28|TRBJ1-4
CASSLDRAPVGLFF
>NA|TRBV6-5|TRBJ1-6
CASSYSGGNSPLHF
>TRBD1|TRBV18|TRBJ2-1
CASSPTPGQGPPDNEQFF
>TRBD2|TRBV5-1|TRBJ2-5
CASSFSGGAEETQYF